This T cell receptor (beta chain) was sequenced during a study of identical twins. Notes on the study in general: Monozygotic twin pairs showed more out-of-frame TCR alpha sharing than models estimated. Twin-shared out-of-frame alpha sequences showed excess low generation probability. In cord blood, abundant beta clonotypes had fewer insertions; memory showed no trend. Twins' surplus sharing was weaker for beta out-of-frame sequences.

This clonotype was counted only a few times. The antigen is unknown. TCRdb itself ran the 5' RACE reads through MiXCR, one entry per CDR3 protein. The table shows 1.5 million to 2 million distinct CDR3 sequences, with around 33% occurring only once. This CDR3 contains 16 residues. V was trimmed by 0 bases and J by 2 bases, leaving 13 bases between them. The chain is built from TRBV12-3 or TRBV12-4 and TRBJ2-5; no reliable D call. The sequence was collected from a newborn girl in good health. Sequencing was performed on cord blood. In DNA, the CDR3 is TGTGCCAGCAGTTTAGCTGTTCTAGGGCGACAAGAGACCCAGTACTTC. It is translated as CASSLAVLGRQETQYF.